This TCR beta chain was observed in a study of CD8 T cells in Susac syndrome. As concerns this clonotype: Its specificity is unknown.

The RNA input was 0.5 to 1 ug, and it was reverse transcribed with random hexamers. A multiplex approach, immunoSEQ multiplex PCR, amplified TCR beta CDR3 across 54 Vbeta and 13 Jbeta. MiXCR was run by TCRdb on the immunoSEQ multiplex PCR reads, yielding one entry per CDR3 protein. The sample has around 150,000 distinct CDR3 sequences; over 85% are singletons. The CDR3 covers 15 residues. Per germline, CDR1 DFQATT and CDR2 SNEGSKA (reference sequence). With 5 bases clipped from V and 4 bases from J, the junction kept 12 bases outside the gene matches. Study-wide points: The authors acknowledged that the study's TCR sequencing and HLA analysis involved relatively few individuals.

TCR beta sequencing covered blood CD8+ and CD4+ T cells. Through negative isolation, CD4+ and CD8+ T cells were obtained, while TEMRA cells were enriched using FACS. The sample was CD4+ T cells from PBMCs. The chain combines TRBV20-1 with TRBJ2-7; 9 nucleotides align to TRBD2. This sequence originates from a human donor in good health. CDR3 nucleotide sequence: TGCAGTGCTTCTCCCCTTCGCGGGGGGGCTTACGAGCAGTACTTC. It is translated as CSASPLRGGAYEQYF.